The clone carrying this T cell receptor (beta chain) occurred a few times. Its specificity is not known. The data stem from a study of identical twins. Overall study findings and caveats: High-abundance cord blood beta clonotypes had fewer insertions; memory repertoires showed none.

TCRdb processed the 5' RACE reads anew with MiXCR; each CDR3 protein has one entry. Among around 960,000 distinct CDR3 sequences listed, 9% to 15% were seen once. This CDR3 comprises 17 residues. Germline CDR1 DFQATT, CDR2 SNEGSKA (reference sequence). J gave up 1 base and V 0 bases, and 8 bases lay outside the gene matches. These data also featured in a second study, about yellow fever vaccine responses in identical twins.

The TCR comes from a young woman in good health. The sample comprised PBMCs. The chain joins TRBV20-1 to TRBJ2-2, with TRBD2 matching 7 bases. The CDR3 bases are TGCAGTGCTAGAGATCCTCGAGCGGGGATGAACACCGGGGAGCTGTTTTTT. Translation: CSARDPRAGMNTGELFF.